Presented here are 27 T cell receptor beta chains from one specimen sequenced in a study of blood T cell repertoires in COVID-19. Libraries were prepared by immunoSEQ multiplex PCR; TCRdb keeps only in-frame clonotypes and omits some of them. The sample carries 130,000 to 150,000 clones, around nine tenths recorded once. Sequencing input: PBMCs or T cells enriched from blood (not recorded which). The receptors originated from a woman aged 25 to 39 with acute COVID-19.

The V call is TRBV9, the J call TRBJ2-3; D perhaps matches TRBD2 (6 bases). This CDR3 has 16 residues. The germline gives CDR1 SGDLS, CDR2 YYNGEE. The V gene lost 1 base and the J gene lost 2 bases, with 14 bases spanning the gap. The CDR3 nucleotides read TGTGCCAGCAGCGTACAGGGAGGTGGCACCACAGATACGCAGTATTTT. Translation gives CASSVQGGGTTDTQYF.

The CDR3 DNA follows: TGTGCCAGCAGCGCCCTGACAGGGGACGGGTACAATGAGCAGTTCTTC. It yields the protein CASSALTGDGYNEQFF. The rearrangement links TRBV9 to TRBJ2-1; 8 bases match TRBD1. This CDR3 contains 16 residues. V dropped 3 bases and J dropped 4; count of bases not matched to a gene: 9. Germline V gives CDR1 SGDLS, CDR2 YYNGEE.

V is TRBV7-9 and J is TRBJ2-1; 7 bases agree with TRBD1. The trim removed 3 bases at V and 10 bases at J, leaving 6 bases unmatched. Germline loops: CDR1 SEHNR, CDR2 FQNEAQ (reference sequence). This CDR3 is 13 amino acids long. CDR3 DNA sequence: TGTGCCAGCAGCTTTAGACAGGGTGACGAGCAGTTCTTC. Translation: CASSFRQGDEQFF.

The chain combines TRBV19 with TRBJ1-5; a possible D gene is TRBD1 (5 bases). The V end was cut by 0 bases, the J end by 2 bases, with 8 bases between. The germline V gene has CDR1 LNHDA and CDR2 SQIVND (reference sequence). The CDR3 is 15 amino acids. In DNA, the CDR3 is TGTGCCAGTAGTATAGATCGCAGGGGCAATCAGCCCCAGCATTTT. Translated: CASSIDRRGNQPQHF.

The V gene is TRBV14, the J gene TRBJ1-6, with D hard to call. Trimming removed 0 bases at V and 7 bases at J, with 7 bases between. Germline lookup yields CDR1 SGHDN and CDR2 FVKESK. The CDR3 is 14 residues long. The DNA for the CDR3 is TGTGCCAGCAGCCAAGAGACGAGGAATTCACCCCTCCACTTT. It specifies CASSQETRNSPLHF.

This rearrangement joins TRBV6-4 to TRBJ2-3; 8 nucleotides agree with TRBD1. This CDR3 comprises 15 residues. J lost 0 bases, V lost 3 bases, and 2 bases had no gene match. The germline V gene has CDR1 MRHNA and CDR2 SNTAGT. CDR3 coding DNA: TGTGCCAGCAGTGAACGGACAGGGAGCACAGATACGCAGTATTTT. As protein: CASSERTGSTDTQYF.

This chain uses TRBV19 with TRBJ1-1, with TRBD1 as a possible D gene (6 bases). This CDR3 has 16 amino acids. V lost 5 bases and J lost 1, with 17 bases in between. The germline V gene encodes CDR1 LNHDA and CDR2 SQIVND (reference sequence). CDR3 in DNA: TGTGCCAGTAGTGGCCCGGCAGGGGCCCCGAACACTGAAGCTTTCTTT. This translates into CASSGPAGAPNTEAFF.

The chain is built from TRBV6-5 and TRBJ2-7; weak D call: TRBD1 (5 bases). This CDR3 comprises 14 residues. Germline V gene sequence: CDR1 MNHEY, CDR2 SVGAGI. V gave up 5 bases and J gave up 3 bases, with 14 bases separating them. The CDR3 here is CASSRLTVIYEQYF. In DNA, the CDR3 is TGTGCCAGCAGTCGCTTGACAGTTATCTACGAGCAGTACTTC.

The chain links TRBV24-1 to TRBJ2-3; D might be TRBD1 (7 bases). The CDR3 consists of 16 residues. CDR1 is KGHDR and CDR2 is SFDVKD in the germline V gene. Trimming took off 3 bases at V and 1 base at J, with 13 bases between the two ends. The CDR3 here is CATSDPGGYGTDTQYF. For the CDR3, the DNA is TGTGCCACCAGTGATCCAGGGGGGTACGGCACAGATACGCAGTATTTT.

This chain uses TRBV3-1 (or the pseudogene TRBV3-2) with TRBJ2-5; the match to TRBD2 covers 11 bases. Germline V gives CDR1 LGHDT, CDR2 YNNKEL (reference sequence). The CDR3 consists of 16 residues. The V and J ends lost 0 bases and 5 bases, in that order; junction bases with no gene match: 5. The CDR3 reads CASSQDTPSGRETQYF. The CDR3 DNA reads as TGTGCCAGCAGCCAAGATACGCCTAGCGGGAGGGAGACCCAGTACTTC.

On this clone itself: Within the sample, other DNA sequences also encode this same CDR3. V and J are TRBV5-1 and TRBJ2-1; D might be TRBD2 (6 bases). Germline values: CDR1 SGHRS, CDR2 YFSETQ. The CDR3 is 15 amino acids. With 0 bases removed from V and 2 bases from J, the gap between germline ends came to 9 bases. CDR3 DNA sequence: TGCGCCAGCAGCTTGGAGCCGGGAGCCTACAATGAGCAGTTCTTC. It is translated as CASSLEPGAYNEQFF.

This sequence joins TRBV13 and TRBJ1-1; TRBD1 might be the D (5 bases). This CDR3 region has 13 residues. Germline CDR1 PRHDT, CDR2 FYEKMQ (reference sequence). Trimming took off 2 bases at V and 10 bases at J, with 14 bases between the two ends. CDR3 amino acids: CASSLTPGQGAFF. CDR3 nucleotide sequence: TGTGCCAGCAGCTTAACCCCCGGCCAGGGAGCTTTCTTT.

The CDR3 loop is CASRGSGLEPQHF. The CDR3 DNA reads as TGTGCCAGCAGAGGGAGTGGCTTAGAGCCCCAGCATTTT. The V and J genes are TRBV2 and TRBJ1-5; no clear D. Trimming took off 6 bases at V and 8 bases at J, with 14 bases between the two ends. CDR1 and CDR2 (germline): SNHLY, FYNNEI. This CDR3 has 13 amino acids. The full variable domain, with the rest looked up from reference TRBV2 and TRBJ1-5, is EPEVTQTPSHQVTQMGQEVILRCVPISNHLYFYWYRQILGQKVEFLVSFYNNEISEKSEIFDDQFSVERPDGSNFTLKIRSTKLEDSAMYFCASRGSGLEPQHFGDGTRLSIL.

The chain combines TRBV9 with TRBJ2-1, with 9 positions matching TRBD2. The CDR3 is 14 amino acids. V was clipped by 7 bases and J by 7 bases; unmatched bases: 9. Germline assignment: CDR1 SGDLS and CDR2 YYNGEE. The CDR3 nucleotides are TGTGCCAGCGGAAGCGCGGGAGGGCCGAATGAGCAGTTCTTC. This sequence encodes CASGSAGGPNEQFF.

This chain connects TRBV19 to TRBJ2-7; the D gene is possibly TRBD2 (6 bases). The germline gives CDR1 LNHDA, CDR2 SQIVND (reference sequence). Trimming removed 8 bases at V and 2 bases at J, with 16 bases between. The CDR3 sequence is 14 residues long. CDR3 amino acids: CASSLVSGPYEQYF. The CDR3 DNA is TGTGCCAGTTCCTTAGTTAGCGGACCCTACGAGCAGTACTTC.

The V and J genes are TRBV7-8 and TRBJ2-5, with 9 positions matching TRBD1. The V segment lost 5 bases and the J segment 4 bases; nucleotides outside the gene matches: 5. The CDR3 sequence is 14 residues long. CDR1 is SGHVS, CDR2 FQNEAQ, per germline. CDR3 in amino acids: CASSPMTGGETQYF. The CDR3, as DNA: TGTGCCAGCAGCCCAATGACAGGGGGAGAGACCCAGTACTTC.

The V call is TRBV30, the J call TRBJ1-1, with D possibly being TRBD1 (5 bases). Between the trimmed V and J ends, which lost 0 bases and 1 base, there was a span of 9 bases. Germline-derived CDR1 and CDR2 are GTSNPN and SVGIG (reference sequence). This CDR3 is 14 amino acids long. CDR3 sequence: CAWSVGGTNTEAFF. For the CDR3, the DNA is TGTGCCTGGAGTGTAGGCGGGACGAACACTGAAGCTTTCTTT.

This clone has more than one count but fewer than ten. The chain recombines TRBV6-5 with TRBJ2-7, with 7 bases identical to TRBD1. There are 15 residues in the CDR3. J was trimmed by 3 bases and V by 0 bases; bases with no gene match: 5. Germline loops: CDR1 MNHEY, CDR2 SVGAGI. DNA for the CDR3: TGTGCCAGCAGTTACTCGAACAGGGGCAGCTACGAGCAGTACTTC. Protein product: CASSYSNRGSYEQYF.

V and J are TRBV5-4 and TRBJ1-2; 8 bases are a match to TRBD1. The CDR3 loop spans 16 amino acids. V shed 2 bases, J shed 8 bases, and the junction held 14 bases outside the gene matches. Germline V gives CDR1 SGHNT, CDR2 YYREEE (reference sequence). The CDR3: CASSFGGLGQGAGYTF. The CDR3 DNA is TGTGCCAGCAGCTTTGGCGGACTTGGGCAGGGGGCCGGCTACACCTTC.

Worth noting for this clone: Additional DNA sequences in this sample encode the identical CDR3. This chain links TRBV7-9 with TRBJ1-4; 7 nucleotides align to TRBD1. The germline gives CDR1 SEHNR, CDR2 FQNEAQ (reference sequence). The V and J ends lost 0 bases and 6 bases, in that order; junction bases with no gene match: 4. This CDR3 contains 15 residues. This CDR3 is CASSLAGTVDEKLFF. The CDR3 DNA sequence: TGTGCCAGCAGCTTAGCCGGGACAGTAGATGAAAAACTGTTTTTT.

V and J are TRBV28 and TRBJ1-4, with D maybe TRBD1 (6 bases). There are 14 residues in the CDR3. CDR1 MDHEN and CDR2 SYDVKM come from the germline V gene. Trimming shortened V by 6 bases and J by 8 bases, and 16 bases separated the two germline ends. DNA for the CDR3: TGTGCCAGCAGGAACCAGGGGATCACCGAAAAACTGTTTTTT. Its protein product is CASRNQGITEKLFF.

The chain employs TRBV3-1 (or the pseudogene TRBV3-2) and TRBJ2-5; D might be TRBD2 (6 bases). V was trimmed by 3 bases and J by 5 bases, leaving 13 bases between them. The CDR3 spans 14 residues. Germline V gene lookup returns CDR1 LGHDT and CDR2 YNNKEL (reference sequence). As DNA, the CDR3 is TGTGCCAGCAGCCAGACCGGGACTTACGAGACCCAGTACTTC. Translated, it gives CASSQTGTYETQYF.

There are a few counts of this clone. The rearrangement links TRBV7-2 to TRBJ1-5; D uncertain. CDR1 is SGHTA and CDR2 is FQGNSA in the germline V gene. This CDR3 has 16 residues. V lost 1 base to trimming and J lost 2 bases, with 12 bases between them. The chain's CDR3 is CASSLEAVRGNQPQHF. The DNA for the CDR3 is TGTGCCAGCAGCTTAGAGGCGGTACGGGGCAATCAGCCCCAGCATTTT.

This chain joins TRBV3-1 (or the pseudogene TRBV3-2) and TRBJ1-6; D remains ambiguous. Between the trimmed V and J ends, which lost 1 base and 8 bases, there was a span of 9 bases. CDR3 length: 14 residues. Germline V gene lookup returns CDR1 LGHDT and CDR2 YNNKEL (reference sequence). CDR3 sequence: CASSQALVDSPLHF. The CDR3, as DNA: TGTGCCAGCAGCCAAGCGCTAGTGGATTCACCCCTCCACTTT.

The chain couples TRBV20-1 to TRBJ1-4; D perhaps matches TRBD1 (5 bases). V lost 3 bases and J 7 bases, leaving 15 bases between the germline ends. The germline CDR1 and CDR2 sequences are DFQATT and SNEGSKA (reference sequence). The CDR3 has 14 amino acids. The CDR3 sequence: CSASGGGLGEKLFF. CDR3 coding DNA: TGCAGTGCTAGTGGGGGAGGTTTGGGTGAAAAACTGTTTTTT.

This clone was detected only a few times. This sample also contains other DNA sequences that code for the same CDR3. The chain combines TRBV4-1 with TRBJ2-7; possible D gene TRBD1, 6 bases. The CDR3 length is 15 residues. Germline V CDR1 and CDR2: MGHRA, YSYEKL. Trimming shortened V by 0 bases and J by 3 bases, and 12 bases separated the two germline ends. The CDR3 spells CASSQEGQLSYEQYF. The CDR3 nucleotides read TGCGCCAGCAGCCAAGAAGGACAGCTGAGCTACGAGCAGTACTTC.

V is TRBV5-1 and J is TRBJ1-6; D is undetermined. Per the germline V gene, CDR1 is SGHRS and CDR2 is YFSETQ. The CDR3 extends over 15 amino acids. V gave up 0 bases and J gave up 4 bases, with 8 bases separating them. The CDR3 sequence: CASSLALMYNSPLHF. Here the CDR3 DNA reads TGCGCCAGCAGCTTGGCACTAATGTATAATTCACCCCTCCACTTT. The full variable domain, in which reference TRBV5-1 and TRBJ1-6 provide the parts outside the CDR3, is KAGVTQTPRYLIKTRGQQVTLSCSPISGHRSVSWYQQTPGQGLQFLFEYFSETQRNKGNFPGRFSGRQFSNSRSEMNVSTLELGDSALYLCASSLALMYNSPLHFGNGTRLTVT.